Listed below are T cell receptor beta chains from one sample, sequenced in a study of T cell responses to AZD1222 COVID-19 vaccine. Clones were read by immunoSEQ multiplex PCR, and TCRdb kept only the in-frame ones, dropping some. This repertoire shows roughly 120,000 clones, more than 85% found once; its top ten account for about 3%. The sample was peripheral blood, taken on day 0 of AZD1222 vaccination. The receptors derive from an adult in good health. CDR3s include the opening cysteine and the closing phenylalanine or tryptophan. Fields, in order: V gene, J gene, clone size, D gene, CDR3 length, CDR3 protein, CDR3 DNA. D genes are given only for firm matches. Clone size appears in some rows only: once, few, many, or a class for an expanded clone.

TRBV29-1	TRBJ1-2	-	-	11	CSVVSSYGYTF	TGCAGCGTTGTCAGCTCCTATGGCTACACCTTC
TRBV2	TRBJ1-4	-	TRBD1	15	CASSGQGMPNEKLFF	TGTGCCAGCAGCGGACAGGGTATGCCTAATGAAAAACTGTTTTTT
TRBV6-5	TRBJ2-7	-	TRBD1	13	CASSRQGSYEQYF	TGTGCCAGCAGTCGACAGGGATCCTACGAGCAGTACTTC
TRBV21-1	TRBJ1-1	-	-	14	CASSKGGTGPEAFF	TGTGCCAGCAGCAAAGGGGGAACAGGGCCTGAAGCTTTCTTT
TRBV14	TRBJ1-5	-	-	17	CASSQVTKNPQKQPQHF	TGTGCCAGCAGCCAAGTGACCAAAAATCCCCAGAAGCAGCCCCAGCATTTT
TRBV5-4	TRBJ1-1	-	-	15	CASSLAPGLDTEAFF	TGTGCCAGCAGCTTGGCCCCGGGGTTGGACACTGAAGCTTTCTTT
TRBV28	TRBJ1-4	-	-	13	CASSLSFNEKLFF	TGTGCCAGCAGTTTATCCTTTAATGAAAAACTGTTTTTT
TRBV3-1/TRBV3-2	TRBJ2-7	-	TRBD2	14	CASSLSGTSAEQYF	TGTGCCAGCAGCCTAAGCGGGACTAGCGCCGAGCAGTACTTC
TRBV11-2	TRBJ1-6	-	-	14	CASSLERENSPLHF	TGTGCCAGCAGCTTAGAAAGGGAAAATTCACCCCTCCACTTT
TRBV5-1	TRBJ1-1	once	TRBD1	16	CATKTGTGSRNTEAFF	TGCGCCACCAAAACCGGGACAGGGTCCAGGAACACTGAAGCTTTCTTT
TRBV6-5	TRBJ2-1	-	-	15	CASTSGRATYNEQFF	TGTGCCAGCACCTCCGGCAGGGCCACCTACAATGAGCAGTTCTTC
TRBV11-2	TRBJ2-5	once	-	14	CASSLFGGAETQYF	TGTGCCAGCAGCTTATTTGGGGGGGCAGAGACCCAGTACTTC
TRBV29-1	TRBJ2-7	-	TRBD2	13	CSAQAGGSYEQYF	TGCAGCGCCCAAGCGGGAGGGTCCTACGAGCAGTACTTC
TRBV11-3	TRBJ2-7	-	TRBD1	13	CASSPDRGYEQYF	TGTGCCAGCAGCCCGGACAGGGGTTACGAGCAGTACTTC
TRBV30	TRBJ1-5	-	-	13	CAWSVRGFQPQHF	TGTGCCTGGAGTGTCCGAGGGTTTCAGCCCCAGCATTTT
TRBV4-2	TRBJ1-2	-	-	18	CASSPPLWEEIGDYGYTF	TGTGCCAGCAGCCCCCCTTTGTGGGAGGAGATAGGAGACTATGGCTACACCTTC
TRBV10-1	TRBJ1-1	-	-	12	CASSESGREAFF	TGCGCCAGCAGTGAGTCAGGAAGGGAAGCTTTCTTT
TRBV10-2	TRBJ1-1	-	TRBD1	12	CASKRGHAEAFF	TGCGCCAGCAAAAGGGGGCATGCTGAAGCTTTCTTT
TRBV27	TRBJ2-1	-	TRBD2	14	CASSLRREYNEQFF	TGTGCCAGCAGTTTAAGGCGGGAGTACAATGAGCAGTTCTTC
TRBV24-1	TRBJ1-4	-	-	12	CATPGSNEKLFF	TGTGCCACCCCCGGGTCAAATGAAAAACTGTTTTTT
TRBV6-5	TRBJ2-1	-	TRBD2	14	CASRWLAVSDEQFF	TGTGCCAGCAGGTGGCTAGCGGTTAGTGATGAGCAGTTCTTC
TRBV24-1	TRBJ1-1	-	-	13	CATSDSSGDKAFF	TGTGCCACCAGTGATTCATCGGGGGATAAAGCTTTCTTT
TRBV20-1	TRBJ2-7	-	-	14	CSASYRHRDHEQYF	TGCAGTGCTAGTTACCGACACCGGGACCACGAGCAGTACTTC
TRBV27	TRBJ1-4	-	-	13	CASSSKYNEKLFF	TGTGCCAGCAGTTCAAAATATAATGAAAAACTGTTTTTT
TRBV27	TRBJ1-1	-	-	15	CASSSEGGSSTEAFF	TGTGCCAGCAGTAGTGAGGGGGGATCGAGCACTGAAGCTTTCTTT
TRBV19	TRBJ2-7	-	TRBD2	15	CASGILAGGVHEQYF	TGTGCCAGTGGTATTCTAGCGGGAGGAGTTCACGAGCAGTACTTC
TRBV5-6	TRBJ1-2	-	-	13	CASSFEVNYGYTF	TGTGCCAGCAGCTTCGAGGTCAACTATGGCTACACCTTC
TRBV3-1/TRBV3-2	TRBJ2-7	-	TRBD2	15	CASSLYSGPQGEQYF	TGTGCCAGCAGTCTTTATAGCGGGCCACAAGGCGAGCAGTACTTC
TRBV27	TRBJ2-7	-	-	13	CASSLQQGYEQYF	TGTGCCAGCAGTTTACAACAGGGCTACGAGCAGTACTTC
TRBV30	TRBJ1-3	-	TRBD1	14	CAWAGGSYGNTIYF	TGTGCCTGGGCAGGGGGCTCGTACGGAAACACCATATATTTT
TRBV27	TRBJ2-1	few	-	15	CASSLLESSYNEQFF	TGTGCCAGCAGTCTTTTAGAGAGCTCCTACAATGAGCAGTTCTTC